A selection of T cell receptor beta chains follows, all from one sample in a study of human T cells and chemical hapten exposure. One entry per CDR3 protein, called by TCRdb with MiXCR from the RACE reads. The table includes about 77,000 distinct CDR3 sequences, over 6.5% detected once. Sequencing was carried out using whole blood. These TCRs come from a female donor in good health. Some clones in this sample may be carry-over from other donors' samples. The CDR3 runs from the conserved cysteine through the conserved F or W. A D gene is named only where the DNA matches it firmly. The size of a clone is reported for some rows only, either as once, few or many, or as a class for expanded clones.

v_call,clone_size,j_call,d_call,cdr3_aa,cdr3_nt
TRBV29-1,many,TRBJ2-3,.,CSVLRTDTQYF,TGCAGCGTTCTCCGCACAGATACGCAGTATTTT
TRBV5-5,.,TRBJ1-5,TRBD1,CASSVTGEARQPQHF,TGTGCCAGCAGCGTAACAGGGGAAGCTCGGCAGCCCCAGCATTTT
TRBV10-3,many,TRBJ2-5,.,CAISPSQETQYF,TGTGCCATCAGTCCCTCACAGGAGACCCAGTACTTC
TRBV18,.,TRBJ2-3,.,CASSPPGLAPSSTDTQYF,TGTGCCAGCTCACCTCCGGGACTGGCACCTTCTAGCACAGATACGCAGTATTTT
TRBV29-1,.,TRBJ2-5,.,CSVEVPWAGKETQYF,TGCAGCGTTGAAGTCCCGTGGGCAGGGAAAGAGACCCAGTACTTC
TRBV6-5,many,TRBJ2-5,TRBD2,CASTFSGEGQETQYF,TGTGCCAGCACCTTTAGCGGGGAGGGGCAAGAGACCCAGTACTTC
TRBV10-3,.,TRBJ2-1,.,CAISESTVGNNEHFF,TGTGCCATCAGTGAGTCGACCGTTGGTAACAATGAGCATTTCTTC
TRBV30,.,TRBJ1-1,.,CAWSGGMNTEAFF,TGTGCCTGGAGTGGGGGAATGAACACTGAAGCTTTCTTT
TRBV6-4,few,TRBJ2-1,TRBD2,CASSLTGGHYNEQFF,TGTGCCAGCAGTCTTACGGGGGGGCACTACAATGAGCAGTTCTTC
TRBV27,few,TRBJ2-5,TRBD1,CASRIQGGRETQYF,TGTGCCAGCAGAATACAGGGGGGTCGGGAGACCCAGTACTTC
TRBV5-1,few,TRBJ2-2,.,CASSLRLPRPNTGELFF,TGCGCCAGCAGCTTGAGACTTCCTCGCCCGAACACCGGGGAGCTGTTTTTT
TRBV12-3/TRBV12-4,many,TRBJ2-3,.,CASSPLGWGVSTDTQYF,TGTGCCAGCAGTCCCCTTGGTTGGGGGGTGTCTACAGATACGCAGTATTTT
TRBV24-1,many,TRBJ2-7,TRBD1,CATSDPRDRGSYEQYF,TGTGCCACCAGTGATCCAAGGGACAGGGGCTCCTACGAGCAGTACTTC
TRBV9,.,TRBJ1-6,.,CASSVGSNSPLHF,TGTGCCAGCAGCGTAGGGTCGAATTCACCCCTCCACTTT
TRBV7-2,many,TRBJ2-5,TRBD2,CASSRGGILETQYF,TGTGCCAGCAGCCGGGGGGGGATTTTGGAGACCCAGTACTTC
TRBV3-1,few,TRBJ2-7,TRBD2,CASSHGTNSYEQYF,TGTGCCAGCAGCCATGGGACTAACTCCTACGAGCAGTACTTC
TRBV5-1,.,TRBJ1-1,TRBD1,CASMDRGLNTEAFF,TGCGCCAGCATGGACAGGGGGTTGAACACTGAAGCTTTCTTT
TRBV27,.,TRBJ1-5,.,CASSMGGSNQPQHF,TGTGCCAGCAGCATGGGGGGAAGCAATCAGCCCCAGCATTTT
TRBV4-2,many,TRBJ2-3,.,CASSQDRRTTDTQYF,TGTGCCAGCAGCCAAGATCGCAGGACCACAGATACGCAGTATTTT
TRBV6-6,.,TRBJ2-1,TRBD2,CASSQGLASTSYNEQFF,TGTGCCAGCAGCCAGGGACTAGCGAGTACCTCCTACAATGAGCAGTTCTTC
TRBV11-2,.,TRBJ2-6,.,CASSFGSSGANVLTF,TGTGCCAGCAGCTTTGGGTCCTCTGGGGCCAACGTCCTGACTTTC
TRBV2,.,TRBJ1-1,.,CASRFPKVGGSRTEAFF,TGTGCCAGCAGATTTCCGAAAGTGGGGGGGAGTAGGACTGAAGCTTTCTTT
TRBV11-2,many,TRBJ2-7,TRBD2,CASSNSGGNYEQYF,TGTGCCAGCAGTAATAGCGGGGGGAACTACGAGCAGTACTTC
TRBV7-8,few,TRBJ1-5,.,CASSLAGTRAYSNQPQHF,TGTGCCAGCAGCTTAGCGGGGACAAGGGCCTATAGCAATCAGCCCCAGCATTTT
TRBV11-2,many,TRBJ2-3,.,CASSLGPTDTQYF,TGTGCCAGCAGCTTAGGTCCCACAGATACGCAGTATTTT
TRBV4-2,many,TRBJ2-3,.,CASSPGLVGDTDTQYF,TGTGCCAGCAGCCCCGGACTGGTCGGCGACACAGATACGCAGTATTTT
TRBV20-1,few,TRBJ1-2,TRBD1,CSARDLGDREDGYTF,TGCAGTGCTAGAGATCTAGGGGACAGGGAAGATGGCTACACCTTC
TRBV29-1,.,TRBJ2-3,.,CSVEGRGSTDTQYF,TGCAGCGTTGAAGGGAGAGGGAGCACAGATACGCAGTATTTT
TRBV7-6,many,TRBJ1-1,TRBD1,CASSWGDRGTEAFF,TGTGCCAGCAGCTGGGGGGACAGGGGCACTGAAGCTTTCTTT
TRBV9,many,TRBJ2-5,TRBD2,CASIPRSSIAGASF,TGTGCCAGCATCCCCAGGAGCTCTATAGCGGGGGCTTCTTTC
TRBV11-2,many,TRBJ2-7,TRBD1,CASSLGPQDRGSYEQYF,TGTGCCAGCAGCTTAGGCCCCCAGGACAGGGGGTCCTACGAGCAGTACTTC
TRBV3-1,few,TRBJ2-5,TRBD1,CASSHAGTGLQETQYF,TGTGCCAGCAGCCACGCTGGGACAGGGTTACAAGAGACCCAGTACTTC
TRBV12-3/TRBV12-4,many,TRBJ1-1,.,CASSLGRSWVVNTEAFF,TGTGCCAGCAGTTTAGGTCGCAGCTGGGTCGTGAACACTGAAGCTTTCTTT
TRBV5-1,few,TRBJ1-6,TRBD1,CASSLTRDSYNSPLHF,TGCGCCAGCAGCTTAACCCGGGACAGCTATAATTCACCCCTCCACTTT
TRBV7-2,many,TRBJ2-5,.,CASSLVRGRETQYF,TGTGCCAGCAGCTTAGTGCGGGGGCGGGAGACCCAGTACTTC
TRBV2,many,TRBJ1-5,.,CASRRQDYNQPQHF,TGTGCCAGCCGTCGACAGGACTACAATCAGCCCCAGCATTTT
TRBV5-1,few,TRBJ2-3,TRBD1,CASSSGQGRRTQYF,TGCGCCAGCAGCTCCGGACAGGGTAGACGTACGCAGTATTTT
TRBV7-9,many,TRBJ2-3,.,CASRPWDMVVDTQYF,TGTGCCAGCAGACCCTGGGACATGGTGGTCGATACGCAGTATTTT
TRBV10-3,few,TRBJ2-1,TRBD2,CAISTSGYNEQFF,TGTGCCATCAGTACTAGCGGCTACAATGAGCAGTTCTTC
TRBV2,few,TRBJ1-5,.,CASSWDITDNQPQHF,TGTGCCAGCAGCTGGGACATAACAGACAATCAGCCCCAGCATTTT
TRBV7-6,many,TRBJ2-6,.,CASSLVPWIRDTTFGANVLTF,TGTGCCAGCAGCTTAGTTCCTTGGATTAGGGACACCACATTCGGGGCCAACGTCCTGACTTTC
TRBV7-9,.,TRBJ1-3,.,CASSTGFSGNTIYF,TGTGCCAGCAGTACAGGTTTCTCTGGAAACACCATATATTTT
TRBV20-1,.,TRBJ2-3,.,CSAIDNKEEMDTQYF,TGCAGTGCTATAGACAACAAAGAGGAGATGGATACGCAGTATTTT
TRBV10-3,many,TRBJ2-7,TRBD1,CAISPDRVGSYEQYF,TGTGCCATCAGCCCCGACAGGGTTGGAAGCTACGAGCAGTACTTC
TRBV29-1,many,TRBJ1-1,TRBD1,CSARQGADTEAFF,TGCAGCGCAAGACAGGGGGCGGACACTGAAGCTTTCTTT
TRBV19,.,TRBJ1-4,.,CASSTYATNEKLFF,TGTGCCAGTAGTACCTATGCAACTAATGAAAAACTGTTTTTT
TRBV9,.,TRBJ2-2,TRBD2,CASSVGSGGTGELFF,TGTGCCAGCAGCGTAGGTAGCGGGGGCACCGGGGAGCTGTTTTTT
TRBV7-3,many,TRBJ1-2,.,CASSHYRDISNYGYTF,TGTGCCAGCAGCCATTACCGGGACATATCTAACTATGGCTACACCTTC
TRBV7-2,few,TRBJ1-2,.,CASSRDSNYGYTF,TGTGCCAGCAGTAGGGACTCTAACTATGGCTACACCTTC